This TCR beta chain is drawn from a study of OX40 agonist ivuxolimab in advanced cancers. Broader study findings: Which antigen the expanded peripheral T cells recognized is unknown.

Turning to this clone: Its antigen is as yet unknown.

Libraries were prepared by immunoSEQ multiplex PCR; TCRdb keeps only in-frame clonotypes and omits some of them. The table lists about 60,000 clones, 84% of them singletons, with 27% in the top ten. CDR1 is SGHDT, CDR2 YYEEEE, per germline. This CDR3 is 13 amino acids long. V was clipped by 4 bases and J by 5 bases, with 12 bases between them. The chain links TRBV5-6 to TRBJ1-1, with D unclear. The source of this sequence is an adult with an advanced solid tumor such as melanoma, head and neck, liver or kidney cancer. The starting material was CD4+ or CD8+ T cells sorted from blood, obtained in a trial of the OX40 agonist ivuxolimab. CDR3 residues: CASSAQDETEAFF. CDR3 in DNA: TGTGCCAGCAGCGCCCAGGATGAGACTGAAGCTTTCTTT.